This entry concerns a single T cell receptor (beta chain). This sample was included in a study of blood T cell repertoires in COVID-19. Study details: Acute-phase and convalescent COVID-19 samples originated in the United States, Italy and Spain. T cells, B-cell-depleted T cells, or PBMCs supplied cDNA or gDNA.

The germline V gene has CDR1 SGHTA and CDR2 FQGNSA. Trimming stripped 2 bases from V and 2 bases from J, with 9 bases between. The CDR3 covers 14 residues. Source study methods: Estimation of nucleated cell counts was performed using reference gene primer amplification. Assay used: immunoSEQ multiplex PCR; TCRdb lists only in-frame clones, some missing. V, J and clone size are those of that table, while D and trimming were read from the DNA. The data contain approximately 250,000 clones, 84% of them seen just once; the ten biggest clones take up over 1.5%. This sequence was found in a woman in her thirties or forties who had recovered from COVID-19. Sequencing was carried out using peripheral blood. V is TRBV7-2 and J is TRBJ1-2; D unresolved. The CDR3 nucleotides are TGTGCCAGCAGCTTACTCGGGTTAAACTATGGCTACACCTTC. Its protein is CASSLLGLNYGYTF. Together with reference TRBV7-2 and TRBJ1-2, the CDR3 gives the full variable domain: GAGVSQSPSNKVTEKGKDVELRCDPISGHTALYWYRQSLGQGLEFLIYFQGNSAPDKSGLPSDRFSAERTGGSVSTLTIQRTQQEDSAVYLCASSLLGLNYGYTFGSGTRLTVV.